This T cell receptor (beta chain) comes out of a study of T cell responses to AZD1222 COVID-19 vaccine. The CDR3 loop spans 13 amino acids. V was trimmed by 0 bases and J by 5 bases, leaving 8 bases between them. Germline CDR1 GTSNPN, CDR2 SVGIG (reference sequence). As for this clone: Its specificity is unknown.

General study points: Two AZD1222 administrations were followed by greater Spike-specific TCR breadth and depth. Females outnumbered males among donors, who were mostly white British; clonal diversity was possibly underestimated.

Repertoires were generated with immunoSEQ multiplex PCR, while TCRdb's copy carries only in-frame clones and drops some. The data show roughly 140,000 clones, around four fifths seen once. Sequences were derived from peripheral blood, sampled on day 0 of MenACWY control vaccination. The chain couples TRBV30 to TRBJ1-5; D ambiguous. The sequence derives from an adult in good health. Here the CDR3 reads CAWSVGYDQPQHF. The CDR3, as DNA: TGTGCCTGGAGTGTAGGTTACGATCAGCCCCAGCATTTT.